Following are 24 T cell receptor beta chains from one sample sequenced in a study of T-cell reconstitution after alpha-beta-depleted transplantation in children listed by TCRdb under 2016. What this sample's treatment or condition label stands for: allogeneic hematopoietic cell transplantation with graft depleted of TCRalphabeta T cells and CD19 B cells. Libraries were constructed by PCR. TCRdb shows the sequencer as Illumina HiSeq 2500. Molecular barcoding was employed in the preparation of TCR libraries, with unique molecular identifiers being used to normalize TCRbeta repertoire quantification. The public reads were reprocessed in TCRdb via fastp at Q25 and MiXCR, keeping in-frame beta chains. Identical CDR3 protein sequences are pooled into one entry, listed with their most common genes and DNA. This sample gives just over 950,000 distinct CDR3 sequences in total; roughly 29% of them show up just once. Of the sample, roughly 30% is held by the ten largest clones.

This material consisted of PBMCs, mostly from graft donor cells, taken 360 days after TCRalphabeta/CD19-depleted stem cell transplant. Receptors were obtained from a boy under two years old who had a stem cell transplant for SCID, so the T cells may come from the graft donor.

For the CDR3, the DNA is TGTGCCAGCAGCTTAAGGGAAAACGGGGAGCTGTTTTTT. Protein product: CASSLRENGELFF. The chain links TRBV13 to TRBJ2-2, with unresolved D. CDR3 size: 13 residues. Germline values: CDR1 PRHDT, CDR2 FYEKMQ (reference sequence). V lost 2 bases, J lost 7 bases, and 8 bases lay in between.

This clonotype showed up just a few times. This sequence joins TRBV5-1 and TRBJ2-1; D could derive from TRBD1 or TRBD2 (5 bases each). Germline V gene data show CDR1 as SGHRS and CDR2 as YFSETQ. The CDR3 consists of 15 residues. Trimming cost V 5 bases and J 4 bases, with 16 bases left between them. DNA of the CDR3: TGCGCCAGCAGTGCGGGTAGGGACCTATACAATGAGCAGTTCTTC. Amino acids: CASSAGRDLYNEQFF.

The chain employs TRBV20-1 and TRBJ2-7; TRBD1 matches 11 bases. With V trimmed by 4 bases and J by 0 bases, 5 bases remained unmatched. The germline V gene has CDR1 DFQATT and CDR2 SNEGSKA (reference sequence). This CDR3 comprises 15 residues. CDR3 loop: CSAKGTGGSSYEQYF. The CDR3 nucleotides are TGCAGTGCTAAGGGGACAGGGGGGAGCTCCTACGAGCAGTACTTC.

The V call is TRBV5-1, the J call TRBJ1-1; D ambiguous. In germline, CDR1 is SGHRS, CDR2 YFSETQ. This CDR3 comprises 12 residues. Trimming removed 8 bases at V and 5 bases at J, with 13 bases between. The CDR3 DNA sequence: TGCGCCAGTCGGGAAGCTAGGACTGAAGCTTTCTTT. Translated, it gives CASREARTEAFF.

This clonotype was observed a single time. This chain links TRBV5-8 with TRBJ1-1; D unclear. Germline V gives CDR1 SGHTS, CDR2 YDEGEE. The CDR3 is 14 residues long. The V gene lost 6 bases and the J gene lost 3 bases, with 15 bases spanning the gap. CDR3 in DNA: TGTGCCAGCACCTTCCTCGAGGGAGACACTGAAGCTTTCTTT. Encoded protein: CASTFLEGDTEAFF.

This chain uses TRBV5-1 with TRBJ2-7; 11 bases map to TRBD2. With V trimmed by 3 bases and J by 0 bases, 2 bases remained unmatched. Germline CDR1 is SGHRS and CDR2 is YFSETQ. The CDR3 covers 15 residues. As DNA, the CDR3 is TGCGCCAGCAGCTGGGGACTAGCGGACTCCTACGAGCAGTACTTC. This codes for CASSWGLADSYEQYF.

The chain couples TRBV12-3 or TRBV12-4 to TRBJ1-2, with D unresolved. V was clipped by 4 bases and J by 10 bases, with 7 bases between them. The CDR3 is 10 amino acids. The CDR3 DNA is TGTGCCAGCAGTTCCGATCCCTACACCTTC. Amino acid sequence: CASSSDPYTF.

This clonotype occurred a few times. V is TRBV7-9 and J is TRBJ1-1, with 8 bases fitting TRBD1. The V segment lost 3 bases and the J segment 4 bases; nucleotides outside the gene matches: 4. This CDR3 is 14 amino acids long. Germline lookup yields CDR1 SEHNR and CDR2 FQNEAQ (reference sequence). The CDR3 nucleotides read TGTGCCAGCAGCTTCAGGGGGCACGGCACTGAAGCTTTCTTT. This codes for CASSFRGHGTEAFF.

This chain connects TRBV15 to TRBJ2-5; D possibly matches TRBD1 or TRBD2 (5 bases each). The germline V and J ends were trimmed by 5 bases and 0 bases, with 10 bases remaining between them. This CDR3 region has 14 residues. The germline V gene encodes CDR1 LNHNV and CDR2 YYDKDF (reference sequence). CDR3 in amino acids: CATSDRDHQETQYF. The CDR3 DNA reads as TGTGCCACCAGCGACCGGGACCACCAAGAGACCCAGTACTTC.

The CDR3 here is CSAIPGQRTEAFF. In DNA form, the CDR3 reads TGCAGTGCTATACCGGGACAGAGGACTGAAGCTTTCTTT. The chain has TRBV20-1 and TRBJ1-1; the match to TRBD1 covers 7 bases. Trimming at V came to 4 bases and at J to 5 bases, leaving 7 bases not matched to a gene. The CDR3 totals 13 residues. Per the germline V gene, CDR1 is DFQATT and CDR2 is SNEGSKA (reference sequence).

This clonotype was counted between two and nine times. This chain joins TRBV5-1 and TRBJ2-2; D is possibly TRBD2 (5 bases). The germline CDR1 and CDR2 sequences are SGHRS and YFSETQ. Trimming removed 0 bases from V and 4 bases from J, with 10 bases in between. The CDR3 contains 15 residues. The DNA for the CDR3 is TGCGCCAGCAGCTTGGAAGGCGGGCCCACCGGGGAGCTGTTTTTT. Translating gives CASSLEGGPTGELFF. The variable domain in full, completed from reference TRBV5-1 and TRBJ2-2, reads KAGVTQTPRYLIKTRGQQVTLSCSPISGHRSVSWYQQTPGQGLQFLFEYFSETQRNKGNFPGRFSGRQFSNSRSEMNVSTLELGDSALYLCASSLEGGPTGELFFGEGSRLTVL.

The chain uses TRBV9 and TRBJ2-1; TRBD2 matches at 11 bases. Germline-derived CDR1 and CDR2 are SGDLS and YYNGEE. V trimming: 0 bases; J trimming: 3 bases; junction bases outside the gene matches: 5. This CDR3 is 17 amino acids long. The CDR3 region has the DNA TGTGCCAGCAGCGTAGCCCCGGGACTAGCGGACTACAATGAGCAGTTCTTC. Translating it yields CASSVAPGLADYNEQFF.

The J gene is TRBJ2-1, the V gene TRBV12-3 or TRBV12-4; TRBD1 is a possible D gene (5 bases). The CDR3 contains 14 residues. V was cut by 3 bases and J by 3 bases, with 9 bases left in between. In DNA, the CDR3 is TGTGCCAGCAGTTTGGCCAGGGTCTACAATGAGCAGTTCTTC. Translating it yields CASSLARVYNEQFF.

The J gene is TRBJ2-1, the V gene TRBV6-1; TRBD2 might be the D (5 bases). Trimming left V 8 bases short and J 7 bases short, with 18 bases between. CDR1 is MNHNS and CDR2 is SASEGT in the germline V gene. This CDR3 has 14 amino acids. Here the CDR3 DNA reads TGTGCCAGCGGTCCGTCGGGGTTGGGGAATGAGCAGTTCTTC. It yields the protein CASGPSGLGNEQFF.

The chain uses TRBV6-1 and TRBJ1-1, with TRBD1 identical over 8 bases. Germline trimming cut 10 bases from V and 3 bases from J; bases unmatched to any gene: 7. The CDR3 runs 13 residues. Germline V lookup: CDR1 MNHNS, CDR2 SASEGT. CDR3 sequence (DNA): TGTGCCACCAACAGGGGGAGGTACACTGAAGCTTTCTTT. It yields the protein CATNRGRYTEAFF.

The chain is built from TRBV19 and TRBJ1-1; TRBD1 is a possible D gene (5 bases). Germline V gene sequence: CDR1 LNHDA, CDR2 SQIVND (reference sequence). Trimming stripped 8 bases from V and 4 bases from J, with 14 bases between. CDR3 length: 13 residues. CDR3 sequence reads: CASHSGEGTEAFF. The CDR3 DNA reads as TGTGCCAGTCATTCGGGGGAGGGCACTGAAGCTTTCTTT.

This chain uses TRBV5-6 with TRBJ2-7; 12 positions match TRBD2. Trimming at V came to 2 bases and at J to 4 bases, leaving 7 bases not matched to a gene. Germline CDR1 SGHDT, CDR2 YYEEEE. The CDR3 loop spans 16 amino acids. CDR3 nucleotides: TGTGCCAGCAGCTTAATCAGGGGACTAGCGGGTTACGAGCAGTACTTC. This sequence encodes CASSLIRGLAGYEQYF.

This clonotype was recorded a few times. V usage is TRBV7-2 and J usage is TRBJ1-1; 7 bases agree with TRBD1. Germline lookup yields CDR1 SGHTA and CDR2 FQGNSA. The length of the CDR3 is 16 residues. Trimming took 2 bases from V and 2 from J; bases not matched to a gene: 8. The CDR3 DNA reads as TGTGCCAGCAGCTTAAAACGCGGGACAGACAACACTGAAGCTTTCTTT. Translated, it gives CASSLKRGTDNTEAFF.

This clonotype was counted a few times. The J gene is TRBJ1-1, the V gene TRBV28; D is undetermined. The CDR3 covers 15 residues. Germline values: CDR1 MDHEN, CDR2 SYDVKM. Trimming stripped 6 bases from V and 5 bases from J, with 19 bases between. The CDR3 region has the DNA TGTGCCAGCAGCCCCCCCTTCGCTGTAATTACTGAAGCTTTCTTT. Translation gives CASSPPFAVITEAFF.

This chain connects TRBV27 to TRBJ2-3; the D is unclear. There are 14 residues in the CDR3. Germline V lookup: CDR1 MNHEY, CDR2 SMNVEV (reference sequence). V lost 4 bases to trimming and J lost 4 bases, with 12 bases between them. The CDR3, as DNA: TGTGCCAGCAGTTCTTGGACGTTTTCAGATACGCAGTATTTT. It specifies CASSSWTFSDTQYF.

A remark on this clonotype: One end of the junction varies from germline; a read error may be responsible. The chain employs TRBV5-1 and TRBJ2-7; D gene uncertain. The CDR3 is 14 amino acids. Germline V CDR1 and CDR2: SGHRS, YFSETQ. This CDR3 reads CASRLGGSGGEQYF. CDR3 in DNA: TGCGCCAGCAGATTGGGTGGTTCGGGCGGCGAGCAGTACTTC.

This clonotype has just a few counts. The chain uses TRBV29-1 and TRBJ2-1; D call uncertain. The V and J ends lost 4 bases and 12 bases respectively, with 7 bases between them. The germline V gene has CDR1 SQVTM and CDR2 ANQGSEA. This CDR3 is 9 amino acids long. The CDR3, as DNA: TGCAGCGTTGGGGTGGGGCAGTTCTTC. Protein: CSVGVGQFF.

The chain has TRBV20-1 and TRBJ2-2; 8 positions agree with TRBD1. Germline CDR1 DFQATT, CDR2 SNEGSKA (reference sequence). CDR3 length equals 15 residues. V was clipped by 1 base and J by 1 base; unmatched bases: 2. The CDR3 reads CSARVGTGNTGELFF. CDR3 sequence (DNA): TGCAGTGCTAGAGTCGGGACAGGGAACACCGGGGAGCTGTTTTTT.

This clonotype was seen a handful of times. The gene calls are TRBV5-1 and TRBJ2-1; 7 bases line up with TRBD1. Germline V gene lookup returns CDR1 SGHRS and CDR2 YFSETQ. The trim removed 3 bases at V and 3 bases at J, leaving 6 bases unmatched. This CDR3 contains 15 residues. CDR3 nucleotides: TGCGCCAGCAGCTGGAGTACAGGGGACTACAATGAGCAGTTCTTC. This sequence encodes CASSWSTGDYNEQFF. Based on the CDR3 plus reference TRBV5-1 and TRBJ2-1, the full variable domain is KAGVTQTPRYLIKTRGQQVTLSCSPISGHRSVSWYQQTPGQGLQFLFEYFSETQRNKGNFPGRFSGRQFSNSRSEMNVSTLELGDSALYLCASSWSTGDYNEQFFGPGTRLTVL.